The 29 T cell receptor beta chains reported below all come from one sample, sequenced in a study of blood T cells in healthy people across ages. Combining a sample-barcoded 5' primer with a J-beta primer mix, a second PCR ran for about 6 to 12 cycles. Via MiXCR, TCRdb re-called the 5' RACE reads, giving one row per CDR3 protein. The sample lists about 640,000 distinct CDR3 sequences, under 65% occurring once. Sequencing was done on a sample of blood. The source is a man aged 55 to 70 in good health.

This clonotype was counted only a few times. The CDR3 spells CASGSQLVQETQYF. Here the CDR3 DNA reads TGTGCTAGTGGTAGTCAGTTGGTTCAAGAGACCCAGTACTTC. This rearrangement joins TRBV12-5 to TRBJ2-5; no clear D. Per germline, CDR1 LGHNT and CDR2 FRNRAP. The CDR3 loop spans 14 amino acids. The ends were cut back, 5 bases at V and 2 bases at J, with 12 bases in the middle.

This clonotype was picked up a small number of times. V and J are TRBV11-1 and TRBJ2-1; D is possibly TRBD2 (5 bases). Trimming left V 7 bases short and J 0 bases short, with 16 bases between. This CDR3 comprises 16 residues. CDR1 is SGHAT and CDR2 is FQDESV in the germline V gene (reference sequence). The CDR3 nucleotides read TGTGCCAGCAACCTTGATGTGGGGAGCTCCTACAATGAGCAGTTCTTC. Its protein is CASNLDVGSSYNEQFF.

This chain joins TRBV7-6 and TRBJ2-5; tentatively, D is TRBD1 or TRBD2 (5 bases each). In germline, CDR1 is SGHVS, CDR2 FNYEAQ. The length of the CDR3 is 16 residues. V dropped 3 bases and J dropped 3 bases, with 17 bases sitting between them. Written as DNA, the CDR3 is TGTGCCAGCAGCTTTGGGCGGGTGGGACCCGAAGAGACCCAGTACTTC. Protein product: CASSFGRVGPEETQYF.

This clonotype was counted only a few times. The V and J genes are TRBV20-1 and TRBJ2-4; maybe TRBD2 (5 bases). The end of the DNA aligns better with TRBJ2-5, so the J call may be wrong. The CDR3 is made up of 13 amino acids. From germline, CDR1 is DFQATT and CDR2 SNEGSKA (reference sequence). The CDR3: CSARSREKETQYF. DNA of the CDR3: TGCAGTGCTAGGAGTCGGGAAAAAGAGACCCAGTACTTC.

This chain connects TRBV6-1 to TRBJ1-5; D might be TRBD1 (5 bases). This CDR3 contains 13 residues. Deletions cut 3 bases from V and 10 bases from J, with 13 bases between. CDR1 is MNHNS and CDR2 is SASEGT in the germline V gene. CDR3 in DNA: TGTGCCAGCAGTGATAGGGGCGGGGTACCCCAGCATTTT. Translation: CASSDRGGVPQHF.

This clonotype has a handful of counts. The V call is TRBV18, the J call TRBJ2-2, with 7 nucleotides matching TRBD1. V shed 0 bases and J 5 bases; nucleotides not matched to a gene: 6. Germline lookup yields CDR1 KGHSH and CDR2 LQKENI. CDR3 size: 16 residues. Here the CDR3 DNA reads TGTGCCAGCTCACCACCAAACAGGGGAAGGACCGGGGAGCTGTTTTTT. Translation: CASSPPNRGRTGELFF.

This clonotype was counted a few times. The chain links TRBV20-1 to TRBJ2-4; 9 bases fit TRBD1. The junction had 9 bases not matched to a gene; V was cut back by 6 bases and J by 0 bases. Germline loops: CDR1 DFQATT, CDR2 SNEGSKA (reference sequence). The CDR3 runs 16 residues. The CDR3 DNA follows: TGCAGTGCGGGCGGACAGGGGATAGTAGCCAAAAACATTCAGTACTTC. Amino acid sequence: CSAGGQGIVAKNIQYF.

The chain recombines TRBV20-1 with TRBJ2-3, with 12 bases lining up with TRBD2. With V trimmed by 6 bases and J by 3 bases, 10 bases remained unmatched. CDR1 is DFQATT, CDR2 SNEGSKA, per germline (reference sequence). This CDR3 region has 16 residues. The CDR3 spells CSAISLAGGRTDTQYF. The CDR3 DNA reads TGCAGTGCGATATCACTAGCGGGGGGAAGGACAGATACGCAGTATTTT.

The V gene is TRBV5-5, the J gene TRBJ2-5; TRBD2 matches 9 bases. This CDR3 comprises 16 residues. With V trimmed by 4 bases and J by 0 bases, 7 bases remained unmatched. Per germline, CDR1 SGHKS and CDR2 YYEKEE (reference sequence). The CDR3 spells CASSQMSGGYQETQYF. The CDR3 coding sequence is TGTGCCAGCAGCCAGATGAGCGGGGGGTACCAAGAGACCCAGTACTTC.

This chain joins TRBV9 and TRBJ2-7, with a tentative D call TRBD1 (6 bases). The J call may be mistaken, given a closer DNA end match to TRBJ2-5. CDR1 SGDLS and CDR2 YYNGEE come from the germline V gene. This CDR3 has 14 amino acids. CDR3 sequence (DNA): TGTGCCAGCAGCCCTCGAGGGGGTTTCACGACCCAGTACTTC. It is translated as CASSPRGGFTTQYF.

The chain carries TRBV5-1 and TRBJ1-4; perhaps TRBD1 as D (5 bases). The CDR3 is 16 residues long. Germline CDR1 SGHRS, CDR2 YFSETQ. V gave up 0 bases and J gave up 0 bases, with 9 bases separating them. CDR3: CASSLVTGATNEKLFF. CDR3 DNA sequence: TGCGCCAGCAGCTTGGTAACAGGTGCAACTAATGAAAAACTGTTTTTT. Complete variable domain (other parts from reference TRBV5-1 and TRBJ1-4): KAGVTQTPRYLIKTRGQQVTLSCSPISGHRSVSWYQQTPGQGLQFLFEYFSETQRNKGNFPGRFSGRQFSNSRSEMNVSTLELGDSALYLCASSLVTGATNEKLFFGSGTQLSVL.

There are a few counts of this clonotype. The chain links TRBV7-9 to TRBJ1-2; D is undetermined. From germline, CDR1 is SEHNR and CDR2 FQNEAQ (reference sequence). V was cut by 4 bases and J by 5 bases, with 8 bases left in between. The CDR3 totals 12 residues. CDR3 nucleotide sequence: TGTGCCAGCAGCTCGGGCACGTATGGCTACACCTTC. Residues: CASSSGTYGYTF.

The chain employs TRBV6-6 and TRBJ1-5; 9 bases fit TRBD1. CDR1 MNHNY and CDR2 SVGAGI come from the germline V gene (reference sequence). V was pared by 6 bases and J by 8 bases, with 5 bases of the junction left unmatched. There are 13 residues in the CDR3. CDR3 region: CASSETGGEPQHF. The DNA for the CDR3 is TGTGCCAGCAGCGAGACAGGGGGGGAGCCCCAGCATTTT.

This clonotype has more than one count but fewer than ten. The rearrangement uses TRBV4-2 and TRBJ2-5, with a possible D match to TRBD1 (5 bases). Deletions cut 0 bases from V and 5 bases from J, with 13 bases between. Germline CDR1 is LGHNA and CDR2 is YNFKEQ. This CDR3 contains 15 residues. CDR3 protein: CASSQDRVGGETQYF. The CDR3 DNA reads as TGTGCCAGCAGCCAAGACAGGGTGGGTGGGGAGACCCAGTACTTC.

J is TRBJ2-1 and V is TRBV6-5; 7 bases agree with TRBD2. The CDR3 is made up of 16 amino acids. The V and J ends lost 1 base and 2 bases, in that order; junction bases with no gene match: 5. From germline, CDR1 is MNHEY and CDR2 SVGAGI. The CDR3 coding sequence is TGTGCCAGCAGTTACTTGGGGGGGGGGGCCTACAATGAGCAGTTCTTC. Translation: CASSYLGGGAYNEQFF.

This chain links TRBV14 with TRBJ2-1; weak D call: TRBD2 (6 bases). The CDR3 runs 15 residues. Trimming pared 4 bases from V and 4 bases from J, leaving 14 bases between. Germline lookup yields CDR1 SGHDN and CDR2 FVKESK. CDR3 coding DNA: TGTGCCAGCAGCCCTGCGGGACTTTTATACAATGAGCAGTTCTTC. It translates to CASSPAGLLYNEQFF.

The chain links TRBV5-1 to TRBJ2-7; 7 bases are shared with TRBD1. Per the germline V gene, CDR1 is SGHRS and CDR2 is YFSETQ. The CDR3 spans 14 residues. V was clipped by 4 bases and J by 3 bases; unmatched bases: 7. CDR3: CASSPTGSGYEQYF. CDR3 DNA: TGCGCCAGCAGCCCGACAGGGTCCGGCTACGAGCAGTACTTC.

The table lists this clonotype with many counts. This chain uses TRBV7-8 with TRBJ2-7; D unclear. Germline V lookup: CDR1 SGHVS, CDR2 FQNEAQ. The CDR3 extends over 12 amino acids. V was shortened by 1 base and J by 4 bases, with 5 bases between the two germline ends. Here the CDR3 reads CASSLVVYEQYF. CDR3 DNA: TGTGCCAGCAGCTTAGTAGTGTACGAGCAGTACTTC.

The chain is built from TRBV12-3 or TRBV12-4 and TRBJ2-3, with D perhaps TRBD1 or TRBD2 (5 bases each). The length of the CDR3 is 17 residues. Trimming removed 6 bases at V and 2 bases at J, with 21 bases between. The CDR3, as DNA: TGTGCCAGCAGACCCGGTCTTCCTGGGGGTGACACAGATACGCAGTATTTT. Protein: CASRPGLPGGDTDTQYF.

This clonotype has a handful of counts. CDR3 bases: TGCGCCAGCAGCTGGAGATCACGGGCTGAGCAGTTCTTC. Protein product: CASSWRSRAEQFF. The chain carries TRBV5-1 and TRBJ2-1; D call uncertain. The CDR3 is made up of 13 amino acids. Trimming pared 3 bases from V and 9 bases from J, leaving 13 bases between. CDR1 SGHRS and CDR2 YFSETQ come from the germline V gene.

Here the CDR3 reads CASSQTAATNEKLFF. DNA for the CDR3: TGTGCCAGCAGCCAGACAGCTGCAACTAATGAAAAACTGTTTTTT. The genes are TRBV28 and TRBJ1-4, with D possibly matching TRBD1 (5 bases). The CDR3 is 15 residues long. V lost 6 bases to trimming and J lost 0 bases, with 11 bases between them. Per the germline V gene, CDR1 is MDHEN and CDR2 is SYDVKM.

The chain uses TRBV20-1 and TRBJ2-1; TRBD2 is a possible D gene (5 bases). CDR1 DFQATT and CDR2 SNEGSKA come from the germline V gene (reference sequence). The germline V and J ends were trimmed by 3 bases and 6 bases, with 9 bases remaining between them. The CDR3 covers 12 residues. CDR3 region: CSARDWLNEQFF. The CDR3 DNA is TGCAGTGCTAGGGACTGGCTCAATGAGCAGTTCTTC.

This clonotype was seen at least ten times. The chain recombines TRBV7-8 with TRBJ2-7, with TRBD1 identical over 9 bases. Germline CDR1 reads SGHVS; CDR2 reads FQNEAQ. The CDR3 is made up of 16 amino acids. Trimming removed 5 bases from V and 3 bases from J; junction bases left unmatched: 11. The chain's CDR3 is CASSRGRDRVYYEQYF. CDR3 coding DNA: TGTGCCAGCAGCCGAGGAAGGGACAGGGTATACTACGAGCAGTACTTC.

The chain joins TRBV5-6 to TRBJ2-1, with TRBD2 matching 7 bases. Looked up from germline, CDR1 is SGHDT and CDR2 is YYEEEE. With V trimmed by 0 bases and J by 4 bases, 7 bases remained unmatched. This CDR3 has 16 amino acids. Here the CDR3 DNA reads TGTGCCAGCAGCTTGGGGCCAGCGGGGAATTACAATGAGCAGTTCTTC. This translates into CASSLGPAGNYNEQFF.

CDR3 region: CAISPDREAQPQHF. The CDR3, as DNA: TGTGCCATCAGTCCCGACAGGGAGGCTCAGCCCCAGCATTTT. The rearrangement joins TRBV10-3 to TRBJ1-5; 7 nucleotides agree with TRBD1. Germline CDR1 reads ENHRY; CDR2 reads SYGVKD. CDR3 length: 14 amino acids. The V and J ends lost 5 bases and 6 bases, in that order; junction bases with no gene match: 7.

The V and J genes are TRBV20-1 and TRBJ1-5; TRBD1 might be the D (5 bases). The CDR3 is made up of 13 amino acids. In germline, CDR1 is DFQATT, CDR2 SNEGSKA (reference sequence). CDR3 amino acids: CSPSYAGDQPQHF. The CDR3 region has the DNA TGCAGCCCCTCATACGCGGGGGATCAGCCCCAGCATTTT.

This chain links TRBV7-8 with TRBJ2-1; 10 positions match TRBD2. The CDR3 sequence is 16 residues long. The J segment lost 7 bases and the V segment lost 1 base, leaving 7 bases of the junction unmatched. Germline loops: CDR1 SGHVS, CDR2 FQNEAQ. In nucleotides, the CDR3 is TGTGCCAGCAGCTTAGTAGGGACTAGCGACGGAAATGAGCAGTTCTTC. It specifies CASSLVGTSDGNEQFF.

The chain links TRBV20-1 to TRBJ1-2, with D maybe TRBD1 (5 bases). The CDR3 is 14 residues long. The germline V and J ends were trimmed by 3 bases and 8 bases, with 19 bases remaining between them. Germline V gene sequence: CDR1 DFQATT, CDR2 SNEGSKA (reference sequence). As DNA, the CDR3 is TGCAGTGCTAGTAACGAGGGGACCATCGAAGGCTACACCTTC. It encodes CSASNEGTIEGYTF.

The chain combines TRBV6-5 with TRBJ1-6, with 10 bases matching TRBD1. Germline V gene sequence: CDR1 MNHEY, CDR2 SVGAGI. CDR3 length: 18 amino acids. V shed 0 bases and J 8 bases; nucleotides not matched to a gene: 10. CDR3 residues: CASSYSPLGTGEYSPLHF. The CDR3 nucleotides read TGTGCCAGCAGTTACTCGCCATTAGGGACAGGGGAATATTCACCCCTCCACTTT.